A selection of T cell receptor beta chains follows, all from one sample in a study of radiation and T cells in renal cell carcinoma. The repertoire was sequenced with immunoSEQ multiplex PCR; TCRdb's copy has only in-frame clones and lacks some. The sample lists roughly 92,000 clones; approximately 80% were seen once. Sequencing used blood, obtained from a patient whose treatment included radiotherapy and nephrectomy. All receptors come from a man in his 60s with renal cell carcinoma. CDR3s include the opening cysteine and the closing phenylalanine or tryptophan. Fields, in order: D gene, J gene, clone size, V gene, CDR3 protein, CDR3 DNA. A D gene is named only where the DNA matches it firmly. Not all rows give a size; the values are once, few, many and, for expanded clones, a class.

D: TRBD2; J: TRBJ2-3; size: -; V: TRBV10-3; CDR3: CAISDSGKGGTDTQYF; DNA: TGTGCCATCAGTGATAGCGGGAAAGGCGGGACAGATACGCAGTATTTT
D: TRBD2; J: TRBJ2-3; size: once; V: TRBV7-9; CDR3: CASSWSGTRRDTQYF; DNA: TGTGCCAGCAGCTGGTCCGGGACTAGGCGAGATACGCAGTATTTT
D: -; J: TRBJ1-5; size: once; V: TRBV23-1; CDR3: CASSQTRAGMIISNQPQHF; DNA: TGCGCCAGCAGTCAAACCCGGGCAGGTATGATTATAAGCAATCAGCCCCAGCATTTT
D: -; J: TRBJ2-3; size: -; V: TRBV29-1; CDR3: CSFDSGLSPDTQYF; DNA: TGCAGCTTCGATTCGGGACTCAGCCCAGATACGCAGTATTTT
D: TRBD2; J: TRBJ2-2; size: once; V: TRBV7-3; CDR3: CASSPGLATGELFF; DNA: TGTGCCAGCAGCCCGGGACTAGCGACCGGGGAGCTGTTTTTT
D: -; J: TRBJ1-4; size: once; V: TRBV4-1; CDR3: CASSQQEGTNEKLFF; DNA: TGCGCCAGCAGCCAACAGGAGGGGACAAATGAAAAACTGTTTTTT
D: TRBD2; J: TRBJ2-3; size: once; V: TRBV27; CDR3: CASSFSGRLSDTQYF; DNA: TGTGCCAGCAGTTTTAGCGGGAGGTTATCAGATACGCAGTATTTT
D: TRBD2; J: TRBJ2-7; size: few; V: TRBV18; CDR3: CASSPQREAYEQYF; DNA: TGTGCCAGCTCACCCCAGCGGGAGGCCTACGAGCAGTACTTC
D: -; J: TRBJ2-1; size: -; V: TRBV10-1; CDR3: CASSPILAGEQFF; DNA: TGCGCCAGCAGTCCAATACTAGCCGGTGAGCAGTTCTTC
D: TRBD2; J: TRBJ2-3; size: -; V: TRBV11-2; CDR3: CASQREYTDTQYF; DNA: TGTGCCAGCCAGCGGGAGTACACAGATACGCAGTATTTT
D: -; J: TRBJ1-1; size: many; V: TRBV5-1; CDR3: CASSLDAGTEAFF; DNA: TGCGCCAGCAGCTTGGACGCGGGCACTGAAGCTTTCTTT
D: -; J: TRBJ1-5; size: once; V: TRBV2; CDR3: CASSERGNQPQHF; DNA: TGTGCCAGCAGTGAGAGGGGCAATCAGCCCCAGCATTTT
D: -; J: TRBJ1-1; size: -; V: TRBV14; CDR3: CASSGNQVNTEAFF; DNA: TGTGCCAGCAGCGGAAACCAGGTGAACACTGAAGCTTTCTTT
D: -; J: TRBJ2-1; size: -; V: TRBV9; CDR3: CASSASISGVNEQFF; DNA: TGTGCCAGCAGCGCGTCCATATCCGGGGTCAATGAGCAGTTCTTC
D: -; J: TRBJ1-5; size: -; V: TRBV6-1; CDR3: CASGSINSGNQPQHF; DNA: TGTGCCAGCGGGTCAATCAATTCAGGCAATCAGCCCCAGCATTTT
D: -; J: TRBJ1-3; size: -; V: TRBV4-3; CDR3: CASSPSGSSGNTIYF; DNA: TGCGCCAGCAGCCCAAGCGGAAGCTCTGGAAACACCATATATTTT
D: -; J: TRBJ1-5; size: -; V: TRBV9; CDR3: CASSATESQPQHF; DNA: TGTGCCAGCAGTGCAACAGAGAGCCAGCCCCAGCATTTT
D: TRBD1; J: TRBJ1-2; size: -; V: TRBV4-2; CDR3: CASSPYTGDGYTF; DNA: TGTGCCAGCAGCCCCTATACAGGGGATGGCTACACCTTC
D: -; J: TRBJ2-3; size: -; V: TRBV27; CDR3: CASSLSAGGTDTQYF; DNA: TGTGCCAGCAGTTTAAGTGCAGGCGGTACAGATACGCAGTATTTT
D: TRBD2; J: TRBJ2-2; size: -; V: TRBV5-1; CDR3: CASSLGLAGGIESGELFF; DNA: TGCGCCAGCAGCCTCGGACTAGCGGGAGGAATCGAGTCCGGGGAGCTGTTTTTT
D: TRBD1; J: TRBJ2-5; size: -; V: TRBV2; CDR3: CASSVNRGETQYF; DNA: TGTGCCAGCAGTGTCAACAGGGGTGAGACCCAGTACTTC
D: -; J: TRBJ1-4; size: -; V: TRBV11-2; CDR3: CASSSNQGSREKLFF; DNA: TGTGCCAGCAGCTCCAACCAGGGAAGCAGAGAAAAACTGTTTTTT
D: -; J: TRBJ2-1; size: -; V: TRBV19; CDR3: CASSSLWDHEPNEQFF; DNA: TGTGCCAGTAGTTCCCTTTGGGACCATGAACCCAATGAGCAGTTCTTC
D: TRBD2; J: TRBJ2-1; size: -; V: TRBV9; CDR3: CASSVEEVLAGVAWSSYNEQFF; DNA: TGTGCCAGCAGCGTAGAAGAGGTCTTAGCGGGAGTCGCCTGGAGCTCCTACAATGAGCAGTTCTTC
D: -; J: TRBJ2-7; size: -; V: TRBV19; CDR3: CASTRTGSREQYF; DNA: TGTGCCAGTACCCGAACAGGGTCTCGCGAGCAGTACTTC
D: -; J: TRBJ2-2; size: -; V: TRBV4-3; CDR3: CASSQDLGRTGELFF; DNA: TGCGCCAGCAGCCAAGATTTAGGGCGCACCGGGGAGCTGTTTTTT